These 3 T cell receptor beta chains were all obtained from the same sample, sequenced in a study of T cell clonality in common variable immunodeficiency. Profiled with immunoSEQ multiplex PCR; TCRdb holds only in-frame clones, not every one. Singletons are absent from the sample, which has around 55,000 clones. The material sequenced was peripheral blood mononuclear cells. The receptor set was obtained from a person between 18 and 75 years old in good health.

Many counts were recorded for this clone. The CDR3 extends 3 residues past the end of the read, so its final part is completed from the germline J gene. This chain joins TRBV2 and TRBJ2-5; 8 bases fit TRBD2. The CDR3 runs 15 residues. CDR1 is SNHLY, CDR2 FYNNEI, per germline. V was pared by 5 bases and J by 1 base, with 6 bases of the junction left unmatched. CDR3 bases read: TGTGCCAGCAGTCCTCGCGGGGGGACCCAAGAGACC. Its translation is CASSPRGGTQET. The entire CDR3 protein reads CASSPRGGTQETQYF.

This clone was detected many times. Read data end 3 residues before the CDR3 end; the end is taken from the germline J gene. The genes are TRBV5-1 and TRBJ1-1; D gene unclear. The CDR3 consists of 13 residues. Germline loops: CDR1 SGHRS, CDR2 YFSETQ. Trimming removed 5 bases at V and 1 base at J, with 9 bases between. CDR3 bases read: TGCGCCAGCAGAAAAGAGGCGAACACTGAA. As protein: CASRKEANTE. In full, the CDR3 is CASRKEANTEAFF.

Many counts were recorded for this clone. The read stops 3 residues short of the end of the CDR3; the missing end is completed from the germline J gene. The chain couples TRBV20-1 to TRBJ2-5; TRBD2 aligns across 7 bases. V lost 2 bases to trimming and J lost 1 base; unmatched junction nucleotides: 7. This CDR3 is built from 15 residues. CDR1 and CDR2 from the germline V gene are DFQATT and SNEGSKA (reference sequence). CDR3 amino acids: CSARKYAGVQETQYF. The DNA read from the CDR3 is TGCAGTGCTAGAAAGTACGCGGGAGTCCAAGAGACC.